Shown below are 31 T cell receptor beta chains from a single sample sequenced in a study of tumor and adjacent non-tumor tissue in lung cancer (dated by TCRdb to between 2017 and 2018). Preparation of the library involved multiplex PCR. The listed sequencing device is Illumina HiSeq 2500. TCRbeta libraries were built by three rounds of nested PCR using primers (Table S4), following protocols modified from ARM-PCR. The public reads were reprocessed in TCRdb via fastp at Q25 and MiXCR, keeping in-frame beta chains. Every entry covers one CDR3 protein and lists the most common genes and DNA from its rows. The sample records tens of thousands of distinct CDR3 sequences, about 61% of which are singletons. Of the sample, about 31% falls within the top ten clones. RNA was extracted from bulk unsorted tissue and checked for quality with a NanoDrop ND-1000 and an Agilent 2100. The normal lung samples consisted of distant non-tumor tissue collected more than 3 cm from the tumor edge.

Material: distant non-tumor lung tissue. These receptors originate from a man between 65 and 80 years old with non-small cell lung cancer.

As for this clonotype: With a much larger clone just one base away, this may be a read error. V and J are TRBV6-6 and TRBJ2-1; perhaps TRBD1 as D (5 bases). The CDR3 is made up of 15 amino acids. Germline loops: CDR1 MNHNY, CDR2 SVGAGI (reference sequence). For the CDR3, the DNA is TGTGCCAGCAGTTCGCCAGTCACAGGCTACAGTGAGCAGTTCTTC. It codes for CASSSPVTGYSEQFF.

A remark on this clonotype: One junction end does not reproduce the germline sequence, and a read error may be involved. The rearrangement joins TRBV12-3 or TRBV12-4 to TRBJ2-1, with 7 bases aligning to TRBD1. CDR3 length: 14 residues. CDR3 nucleotides: TGTGCCAGCAGCGGACAGGAGTCCTTCAATGAGCAGCTCTTC. Translation: CASSGQESFNEQLF.

As concerns this clonotype: This may stem from a read error, because a much larger clone lies one nucleotide away. The chain links TRBV6-2 or TRBV6-3 to TRBJ2-1; 8 nucleotides agree with TRBD2. This CDR3 is built from 14 residues. Germline lookup yields CDR1 MNHEY and CDR2 SVGEGT. The CDR3 nucleotides are TGTGTCAGCAGCCTCGGGGGGGAGGTCGATGAGCAGTTCTTC. Translation gives CVSSLGGEVDEQFF.

In regard to this clonotype: This sequence may be a read error, since a much larger clone differs from it by one base. V usage is TRBV10-3 and J usage is TRBJ2-2; 8 bases line up with TRBD1. Germline CDR1 and CDR2: ENHRY and SYGVKD. With 0 bases clipped from V and 4 bases from J, the junction kept 1 base outside the gene matches. This CDR3 has 15 amino acids. The chain's CDR3 is CAISESDRGTGELFF. Here the CDR3 DNA reads TGTGCCATCAGTGAGTCAGACAGGGGCACCGGGGAGCTGTTTTTT.

This clonotype has at least ten counts. The genes are TRBV4-1 and TRBJ2-3; 9 nucleotides line up with TRBD2. The CDR3 sequence is 20 residues long. J lost 3 bases, V lost 4 bases, and 20 bases had no gene match. The germline V gene has CDR1 MGHRA and CDR2 YSYEKL. The CDR3, as DNA: TGCGCCAGCAGCCCCCCCCGTGGAGCTAGCGGGATTAAGGGGACAGATACGCAGTATTTT. Protein sequence: CASSPPRGASGIKGTDTQYF.

This clonotype was counted only a few times. The V call is TRBV15, the J call TRBJ2-1, with 11 bases aligning to TRBD2. This CDR3 has 15 residues. With 3 bases clipped from V and 6 bases from J, the junction kept 4 bases outside the gene matches. CDR1 and CDR2 from the germline V gene are LNHNV and YYDKDF (reference sequence). The CDR3 loop is CATSRGLAAVNEQFF. CDR3 DNA: TGTGCCACCAGCAGGGGACTAGCGGCCGTCAATGAGCAGTTCTTC.

Points on this clonotype: Mismatch with germline at one junction end may stem from a read error. The V call is TRBV20-1, the J call TRBJ2-3, with 11 bases matching TRBD2. CDR1 is DFQATT, CDR2 SNEGSKA, per germline (reference sequence). This CDR3 has 13 residues. The chain's CDR3 is CSAQLTSGATQCF. CDR3 nucleotide sequence: TGCAGTGCTCAATTGACTAGCGGGGCGACGCAGTGTTTT.

The V and J genes are TRBV5-1 and TRBJ2-2; TRBD2 matches at 8 bases. Per the germline V gene, CDR1 is SGHRS and CDR2 is YFSETQ. The CDR3 extends over 15 amino acids. V shed 6 bases and J 3 bases; nucleotides not matched to a gene: 7. The DNA of the CDR3 is TGCGCCAGCACTCTCCAACTAGCGGACACCGGGGAGCTGTTTTTT. Translated: CASTLQLADTGELFF.

This chain links TRBV4-2 with TRBJ2-7, with D perhaps TRBD1 (6 bases). Germline values: CDR1 LGHNA, CDR2 YNFKEQ. This CDR3 is 16 amino acids long. Trimming removed 0 bases at V and 7 bases at J, with 19 bases between. CDR3 nucleotide sequence: TGTGCCAGCAGCCAAGAAAGGGCAGGGGCGACCCATGAGCAGTACTTC. Translated: CASSQERAGATHEQYF.

Details on this clonotype: This may come from a read error, since a much larger clone is one base off. The V call is TRBV4-1, the J call TRBJ1-2, with no clear D. This CDR3 has 11 residues. Germline CDR1 is MGHRA and CDR2 is YSYEKL. CDR3 coding DNA: TGCACCAGCAGCCAAGGAGGTGGCTACACCTTC. This translates into CTSSQGGGYTF.

Points on this clonotype: This may arise from a read error, as a much more abundant clone is one base away. The DNA of the CDR3 is TGTGCCAGCGGTGAACCGACAGGGGTCGACGAGCAGTACTTC. This gives the protein CASGEPTGVDEQYF. The V gene is TRBV6-1, the J gene TRBJ2-7, with 8 bases aligning to TRBD1. The CDR3 runs to 14 residues. The germline CDR1 and CDR2 sequences are MNHNS and SASEGT.

As for this clonotype: It is likely a read error, because the conserved phenylalanine at the end of the CDR3 is missing. V and J are TRBV11-2 and TRBJ1-1, with D possibly being TRBD1 (6 bases). This CDR3 has 15 residues. From germline, CDR1 is SGHAT and CDR2 FQNNGV. In DNA, the CDR3 is TGTGCCAGCGGCTTCCGGGACATTGGGACCACTGAAGCTTTCATT. This translates into CASGFRDIGTTEAFI.

This clonotype occurred a few times. This may be a read error, as it is one base from a much larger clone. This rearrangement joins TRBV5-1 to TRBJ1-4; 8 bases align to TRBD1. The germline CDR1 and CDR2 sequences are SGHRS and YFSETQ. With V trimmed by 8 bases and J by 12 bases, 6 bases remained unmatched. The CDR3 length is 11 residues. CDR3: CASLTGGELFF. The CDR3 DNA reads as TGCGCCAGTTTAACAGGGGGGGAACTGTTTTTT.

This chain links TRBV11-2 with TRBJ2-1; D is unclear. The CDR3 covers 12 residues. V was clipped by 2 bases and J by 15 bases, with 14 bases between them. Germline CDR1 is SGHAT and CDR2 is FQNNGV. CDR3 sequence reads: CASSLQDYNGFF. CDR3 nucleotide sequence: TGTGCCAGCAGCTTACAAGATTACAACGGGTTCTTC. Looking up the rest from reference TRBV11-2 and TRBJ2-1 gives the full variable domain: EAGVAQSPRYKIIEKRQSVAFWCNPISGHATLYWYQQILGQGPKLLIQFQNNGVVDDSQLPKDRFSAERLKGVDSTLKIQPAKLEDSAVYLCASSLQDYNGFFGPGTRLTVL.

This clonotype has ten or more counts. The gene calls are TRBV29-1 and TRBJ2-7; no clear D. There are 11 residues in the CDR3. Germline V gives CDR1 SQVTM, CDR2 ANQGSEA. Trimming shortened V by 4 bases and J by 4 bases, and 8 bases separated the two germline ends. CDR3 bases: TGCAGCGTTGGATACAGTTACGAGCAGTACTTC. Amino acids: CSVGYSYEQYF.

The DNA for the CDR3 is TGCATTACTAGAAGTCAGCACAGTGCTAACTATGGCTACACCTTC. Its protein is CITRSQHSANYGYTF. The gene calls are TRBV20-1 and TRBJ1-2; D unresolved. Germline loops: CDR1 DFQATT, CDR2 SNEGSKA (reference sequence). This CDR3 is built from 15 residues.

Notes on this clonotype: At one end the junction does not follow the germline gene, possibly because of a read error. The CDR3 DNA reads TGCGCCAGCAGCTTAGATCGACTAGCCTCGGCCAGTGAGCTGTTTTTT. Its protein product is CASSLDRLASASELFF. The rearrangement uses TRBV11-2 and TRBJ2-2; 7 bases align to TRBD2. The CDR3 is made up of 16 amino acids. The germline gives CDR1 SGHAT, CDR2 FQNNGV.

For this clonotype: A clone one base away is much larger, so this may be a read error. The genes are TRBV6-6 and TRBJ1-4; D gene unclear. From germline, CDR1 is MNHNY and CDR2 SVGAGI (reference sequence). CDR3 length: 14 amino acids. The V end was cut by 10 bases, the J end by 5 bases, with 17 bases between. CDR3 sequence (DNA): TGTGCCACCGTGGCGGCCCCGGGCAATGAAAAACTGTTTTTT. Translating it yields CATVAAPGNEKLFF.

This clonotype was detected many times. The chain joins TRBV6-1 to TRBJ1-5, with a tentative D call TRBD1 (6 bases). V lost 8 bases and J 0 bases, leaving 20 bases between the germline ends. The germline CDR1 and CDR2 sequences are MNHNS and SASEGT. The CDR3 is 17 residues long. This CDR3 reads CASRDRRGPGSNQPQHF. The CDR3 region has the DNA TGTGCCAGCCGCGATCGCAGGGGCCCAGGTAGCAATCAGCCCCAGCATTTT.

The chain has TRBV10-3 and TRBJ2-1; D may correspond to TRBD1 or TRBD2 (5 bases each). V was cut by 5 bases and J by 11 bases, with 25 bases left in between. Germline assignment: CDR1 ENHRY and CDR2 SYGVKD. The CDR3 loop spans 16 amino acids. The CDR3 sequence is CAISPTSSRENKKQFF. The DNA for the CDR3 is TGTGCCATCAGTCCAACCAGCAGCAGGGAGAACAAAAAGCAGTTCTTC.

For this clonotype: The junction shows a germline mismatch at one end, possibly a read error. The V gene is TRBV11-2, the J gene TRBJ2-3; no clear D. The CDR3 runs 11 residues. CDR1 and CDR2 from the germline V gene are SGHAT and FQNNGV. In DNA form, the CDR3 reads TGTGCCAGCAGCATATGGGCTACGCAGTATTTC. Amino acids: CASSIWATQYF.

This clonotype was seen repeatedly, ten times or more. This chain connects TRBV4-1 to TRBJ1-2, with a possible D match to TRBD1 (6 bases). V lost 8 bases and J lost 1, with 20 bases in between. Germline CDR1 is MGHRA and CDR2 is YSYEKL. CDR3 length: 16 amino acids. In DNA, the CDR3 is TGCGCCAGCTCGGGGGGGGCAGGGCGTTATAACTATGGCTACACCTTC. Translated, it gives CASSGGAGRYNYGYTF.

Turning to this clonotype: Lacking the conserved final phenylalanine or tryptophan, this CDR3 likely reflects a read error. The rearrangement links TRBV11-2 to TRBJ1-1; the D gene is possibly TRBD1 (5 bases). This CDR3 region has 14 residues. Germline assignment: CDR1 SGHAT and CDR2 FQNNGV. The CDR3 loop reads CGSSSRAGNTGAFL. The CDR3 nucleotides read TGTGGCAGCAGCTCCAGGGCGGGGAACACTGGAGCTTTCTTA.

This chain uses TRBV14 with TRBJ1-2, with D possibly matching TRBD1 (5 bases). V lost 10 bases, J lost 4 bases, and 13 bases lay in between. Germline values: CDR1 SGHDN, CDR2 FVKESK. The length of the CDR3 is 12 residues. The CDR3 region is CATDSGAYGYTF. CDR3 bases: TGTGCCACCGACAGCGGTGCCTATGGCTACACCTTC.

This clonotype appeared many times. V gene TRBV11-2 combines with J gene TRBJ2-3; 13 bases agree with TRBD2. The CDR3 spans 18 residues. V trimming: 0 bases; J trimming: 1 base; junction bases outside the gene matches: 4. Germline values: CDR1 SGHAT, CDR2 FQNNGV. The CDR3 is CASSLDRTSGRGTDTQYF. In DNA, the CDR3 is TGTGCCAGCAGCTTAGACCGGACTAGCGGGAGAGGCACAGATACGCAGTATTTT. Full variable domain (missing parts from reference TRBV11-2 and TRBJ2-3): EAGVAQSPRYKIIEKRQSVAFWCNPISGHATLYWYQQILGQGPKLLIQFQNNGVVDDSQLPKDRFSAERLKGVDSTLKIQPAKLEDSAVYLCASSLDRTSGRGTDTQYFGPGTRLTVL.

As for this clonotype: A much larger clone differs by one base, so this may be a read error. The rearrangement joins TRBV6-1 to TRBJ1-2, with 10 bases aligning to TRBD1. The CDR3 is 17 amino acids. Germline V gene sequence: CDR1 MNHNS, CDR2 SASEGT. CDR3 bases: TGTACCAGCAGTGTAAGACGGACCCGGGACAGGGGCTATGGCTACACCTTC. Amino acids: CTSSVRRTRDRGYGYTF.

Details on this clonotype: This may arise from a read error, as a much more abundant clone is one base away. This chain links TRBV10-2 with TRBJ2-7; D is undetermined. The CDR3 has 14 residues. CDR1 and CDR2 from the germline V gene are WSHSY and SAAADI. V lost 4 bases and J 13 bases, leaving 23 bases between the germline ends. The chain's CDR3 is CASSVKAEGDPHYF. In DNA form, the CDR3 reads TGCGCCAGCAGTGTCAAGGCGGAAGGAGACCCGCATTACTTC.

This clonotype was counted many times. Just one base apart from a much larger clone, this may be a read error. No conserved phenylalanine or tryptophan ends this CDR3, so it is likely a read error. This CDR3 reads CASSLGGALYNEQFS. The CDR3 coding sequence is TGTGCCAGCAGCTTAGGGGGGGCCTTGTACAATGAGCAGTTCTCC. The chain recombines TRBV11-3 with TRBJ2-1; the D call may be TRBD1 or TRBD2 (6 bases each). Germline loops: CDR1 SGHNT, CDR2 YENEEA. V lost 1 base to trimming and J lost 4 bases, with 11 bases between them. The CDR3 sequence is 15 residues long.

Regarding this clonotype: This clone may be a read error of a much larger clone one base away. The chain recombines TRBV10-3 with TRBJ2-7; D is possibly TRBD1 or TRBD2 (5 bases each). This CDR3 is built from 14 residues. CDR1 is ENHRY, CDR2 SYGVKD, per germline. CDR3 sequence: CAITESMGEGEQYF. As DNA, the CDR3 is TGTGCCATCACTGAGTCGATGGGGGAAGGCGAGCAGTACTTC.

This clonotype was found many times. V is TRBV10-3 and J is TRBJ1-1, with D perhaps matching TRBD1 (6 bases). The CDR3 totals 15 residues. V was shortened by 0 bases and J by 3 bases, with 11 bases between the two germline ends. Germline V lookup: CDR1 ENHRY, CDR2 SYGVKD. CDR3 DNA sequence: TGTGCCATCAGTGAGTCAAGCCCAGGGGACACTGAAGCTTTCTTT. Translation: CAISESSPGDTEAFF.

This clonotype occurred a few times. The chain employs TRBV7-8 and TRBJ2-2, with 10 bases fitting TRBD2. V lost 4 bases and J lost 10; bases outside the gene matches: 3. This CDR3 has 13 amino acids. CDR1 and CDR2 (germline): SGHVS, FQNEAQ. DNA for the CDR3: TGTGCCAGCAGCTGGAGCGGGGGGGCGGAGCTGTTTTTT. As protein: CASSWSGGAELFF.